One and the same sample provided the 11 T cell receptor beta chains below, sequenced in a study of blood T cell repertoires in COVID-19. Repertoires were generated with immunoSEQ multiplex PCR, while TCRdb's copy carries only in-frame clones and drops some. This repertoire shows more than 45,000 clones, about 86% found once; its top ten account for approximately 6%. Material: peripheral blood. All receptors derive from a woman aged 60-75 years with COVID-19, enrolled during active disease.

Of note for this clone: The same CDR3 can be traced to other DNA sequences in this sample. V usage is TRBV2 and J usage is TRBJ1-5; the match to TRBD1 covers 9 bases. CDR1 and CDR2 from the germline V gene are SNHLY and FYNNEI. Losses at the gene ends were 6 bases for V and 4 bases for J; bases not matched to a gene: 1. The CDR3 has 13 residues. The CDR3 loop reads CASRDRGNQPQHF. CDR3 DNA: TGTGCCAGCAGAGACAGGGGGAATCAGCCCCAGCATTTT.

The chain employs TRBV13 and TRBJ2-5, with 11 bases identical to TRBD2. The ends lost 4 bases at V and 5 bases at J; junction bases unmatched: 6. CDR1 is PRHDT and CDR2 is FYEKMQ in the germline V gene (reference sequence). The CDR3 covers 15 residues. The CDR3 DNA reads TGTGCCAGCAGCTCCATAGCGGGAGGGCTGGAGACCCAGTACTTC. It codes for CASSSIAGGLETQYF. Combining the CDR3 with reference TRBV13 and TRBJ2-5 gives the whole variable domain AAGVIQSPRHLIKEKRETATLKCYPIPRHDTVYWYQQGPGQDPQFLISFYEKMQSDKGSIPDRFSAQQFSDYHSELNMSSLELGDSALYFCASSSIAGGLETQYFGPGTRLLVL.

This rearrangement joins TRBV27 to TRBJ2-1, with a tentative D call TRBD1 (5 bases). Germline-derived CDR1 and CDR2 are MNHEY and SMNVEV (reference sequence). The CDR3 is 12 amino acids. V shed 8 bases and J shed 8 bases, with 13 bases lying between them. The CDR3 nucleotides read TGTGCCAGCTGGATAGGGGCTGATGAGCAGTTCTTC. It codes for CASWIGADEQFF.

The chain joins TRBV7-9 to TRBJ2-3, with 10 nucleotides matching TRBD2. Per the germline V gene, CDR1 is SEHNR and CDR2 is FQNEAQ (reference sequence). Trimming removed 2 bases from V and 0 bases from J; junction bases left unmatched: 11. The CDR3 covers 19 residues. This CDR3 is CASSLILAGVLPSTDTQYF. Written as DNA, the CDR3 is TGTGCCAGCAGCTTAATCCTAGCGGGAGTTCTACCTAGCACAGATACGCAGTATTTT.

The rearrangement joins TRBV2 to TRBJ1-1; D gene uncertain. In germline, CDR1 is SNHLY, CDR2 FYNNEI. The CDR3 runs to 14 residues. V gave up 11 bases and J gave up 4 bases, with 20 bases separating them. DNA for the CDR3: TGTGCCCTATCGACCTTACGGACTGGCACTGAAGCTTTCTTT. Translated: CALSTLRTGTEAFF. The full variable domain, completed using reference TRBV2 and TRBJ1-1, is EPEVTQTPSHQVTQMGQEVILRCVPISNHLYFYWYRQILGQKVEFLVSFYNNEISEKSEIFDDQFSVERPDGSNFTLKIRSTKLEDSAMYFCALSTLRTGTEAFFGQGTRLTVV.

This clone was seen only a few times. CDR3 sequence (DNA): TGTGCCATTTCACGGACAGGGGGTAGTTCACCCCTCCACTTT. It yields the protein CAISRTGGSSPLHF. This chain uses TRBV6-5 with TRBJ1-6; 10 bases line up with TRBD1. The V gene's germline CDR1 is MNHEY and CDR2 SVGAGI. CDR3 size: 14 residues. V was pared by 10 bases and J by 9 bases, with 9 bases of the junction left unmatched.

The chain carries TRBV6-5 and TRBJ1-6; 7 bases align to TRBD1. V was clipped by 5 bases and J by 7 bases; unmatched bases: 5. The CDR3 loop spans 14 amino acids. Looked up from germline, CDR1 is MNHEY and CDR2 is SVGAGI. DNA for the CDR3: TGTGCCAGCAGTAGACAGGGAAACAATTCACCCCTCCACTTT. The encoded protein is CASSRQGNNSPLHF.

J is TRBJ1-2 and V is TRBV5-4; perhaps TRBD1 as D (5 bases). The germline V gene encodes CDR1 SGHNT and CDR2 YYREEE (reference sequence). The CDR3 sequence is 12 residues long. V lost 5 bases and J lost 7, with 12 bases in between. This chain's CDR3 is CASSTGFGGYTF. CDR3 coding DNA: TGTGCCAGCAGTACAGGATTTGGTGGCTACACCTTC.

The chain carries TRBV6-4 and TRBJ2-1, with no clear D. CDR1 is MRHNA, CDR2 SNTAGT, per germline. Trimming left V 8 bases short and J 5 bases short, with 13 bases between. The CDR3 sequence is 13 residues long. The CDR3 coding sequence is TGTGCCAGCCAGGATGCAGCAAACAATGAGCAGTTCTTC. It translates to CASQDAANNEQFF.

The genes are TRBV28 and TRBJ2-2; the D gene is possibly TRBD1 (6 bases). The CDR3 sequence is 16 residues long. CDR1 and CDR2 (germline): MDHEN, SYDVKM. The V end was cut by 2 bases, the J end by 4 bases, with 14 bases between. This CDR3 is CASSLPRDIITGELFF. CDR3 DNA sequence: TGTGCCAGCAGTTTACCCCGGGACATCATCACCGGGGAGCTGTTTTTT.

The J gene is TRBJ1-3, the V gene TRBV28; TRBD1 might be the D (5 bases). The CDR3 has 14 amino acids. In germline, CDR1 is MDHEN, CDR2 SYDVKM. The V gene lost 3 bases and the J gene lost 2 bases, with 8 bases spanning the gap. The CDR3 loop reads CASSFWGAGNTIYF. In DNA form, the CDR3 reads TGTGCCAGCAGTTTCTGGGGGGCTGGAAACACCATATATTTT.